The rows below give T cell receptor beta chains drawn from one sample of a study of blood T cell repertoires in COVID-19. The data were produced by immunoSEQ multiplex PCR, yet TCRdb's version contains in-frame clones alone and is incomplete. In the table there are fewer than 250,000 clones, approximately 80% of which are singletons. The sample comprised peripheral blood. The receptors derive from a woman aged 45-65 years with acute or convalescent COVID-19. The CDR3 runs from the conserved cysteine through the conserved F or W. A D gene is named only where the DNA matches it firmly. The size of a clone is reported for some rows only, either as once, few or many, or as a class for expanded clones.

V: TRBV7-6; size: .; D: .; J: TRBJ2-1; DNA: TGTGCCAGCAGCTTAGAAGTCGGGGGTGAGCAGTTCTTC; CDR3: CASSLEVGGEQFF
V: TRBV30; size: .; D: .; J: TRBJ1-4; DNA: TGTGCCTGGAGTGTACTGTTGGGAGGTGCAACTAATGAAAAACTGTTTTTT; CDR3: CAWSVLLGGATNEKLFF
V: TRBV28; size: .; D: .; J: TRBJ1-4; DNA: TGTGCCAGCAGTTTTACGGGAGAGGAAAAACTGTTTTTT; CDR3: CASSFTGEEKLFF
V: TRBV10-1; size: .; D: .; J: TRBJ2-2; DNA: TGCGCCAGCAGTGACAGGGGCACCGGGGAGCTGTTTTTT; CDR3: CASSDRGTGELFF
V: TRBV24-1; size: .; D: .; J: TRBJ1-5; DNA: TGTGCCACCAGCGGGGGGGATCGCAATCAGCCCCAGCATTTT; CDR3: CATSGGDRNQPQHF
V: TRBV3-1/TRBV3-2; size: .; D: TRBD1; J: TRBJ1-5; DNA: TGTGCCAGCAGCCAAGGATTTGGGACAGGGAGTCAGCCCCAGCATTTT; CDR3: CASSQGFGTGSQPQHF
V: TRBV5-4; size: .; D: TRBD2; J: TRBJ2-7; DNA: TGTGCCAGCAGCTTCAGGACTAGCGGCTACGAGCAGTACTTC; CDR3: CASSFRTSGYEQYF
V: TRBV19; size: .; D: TRBD1; J: TRBJ2-5; DNA: TGTGCCAGTAGTATCCGCCCCCACAGGGGGTACCAAGAGACCCAGTACTTC; CDR3: CASSIRPHRGYQETQYF
V: TRBV9; size: .; D: TRBD2; J: TRBJ2-1; DNA: TGTGCCAGCAGTGTAACTAGCGGGATATACAATGAGCAGTTCTTC; CDR3: CASSVTSGIYNEQFF
V: TRBV28; size: .; D: .; J: TRBJ1-2; DNA: TGTGCCAGCAGTTTTGGACAGATCTATGGCTACACCTTC; CDR3: CASSFGQIYGYTF
V: TRBV28; size: .; D: .; J: TRBJ2-7; DNA: TGTGCCAGCATCCCTACGTTCACGGGCTACGAGCAGTACTTC; CDR3: CASIPTFTGYEQYF
V: TRBV6-5; size: .; D: .; J: TRBJ2-3; DNA: TGTGCCAGCAGCCATGGGGGGGCCTTAGGGGATACGCAGTATTTT; CDR3: CASSHGGALGDTQYF
V: TRBV28; size: .; D: TRBD2; J: TRBJ2-7; DNA: TGTGCCAGCAGTAAACGGACTAGCGGGTACGAGCAGTACTTC; CDR3: CASSKRTSGYEQYF
V: TRBV14; size: once; D: TRBD2; J: TRBJ2-1; DNA: TGTGCCAGCAGCCCCCAAGGGACTACTCACAATGAGCAGTTCTTC; CDR3: CASSPQGTTHNEQFF
V: TRBV2; size: .; D: TRBD1; J: TRBJ2-5; DNA: TGTGCCAGCAGCCTATCGACAGGGGGCCCAGAGACCCAGTACTTC; CDR3: CASSLSTGGPETQYF
V: TRBV30; size: .; D: TRBD1; J: TRBJ2-1; DNA: TGTGCCTGGACGACAGGGGGCGTCCAGTTCTTC; CDR3: CAWTTGGVQFF
V: TRBV7-9; size: .; D: .; J: TRBJ1-2; DNA: TGTGCCAGCAGCTTAGTTTCGGGACATGACACCTTC; CDR3: CASSLVSGHDTF
V: TRBV27; size: .; D: TRBD1; J: TRBJ1-5; DNA: TGTGCCAGCAGCCGGGACAGGGGTGATCAGCCCCAGCATTTT; CDR3: CASSRDRGDQPQHF
V: TRBV3-1/TRBV3-2; size: .; D: .; J: TRBJ2-7; DNA: TGTGCCAGCAGCCATTACGGGGGGCCGAGCTCCTACGAGCAGTACTTC; CDR3: CASSHYGGPSSYEQYF
V: TRBV18; size: .; D: TRBD1; J: TRBJ2-2; DNA: TGTGCCAGCTCACCAGACAAGGACAGGGCGACCGGGGAGCTGTTTTTT; CDR3: CASSPDKDRATGELFF
V: TRBV28; size: .; D: TRBD1; J: TRBJ2-5; DNA: TGTGCCAGCAGTTTTCCGGGGACAGGGGGGCCAGAGACCCAGTACTTC; CDR3: CASSFPGTGGPETQYF
V: TRBV12-3/TRBV12-4; size: .; D: .; J: TRBJ1-3; DNA: TGTGCCAGCAGTCTATCCCCTGGAAACACCATATATTTT; CDR3: CASSLSPGNTIYF
V: TRBV6-1; size: .; D: .; J: TRBJ1-2; DNA: TGTGCCAGCAGTGAGATCGGCAGGGGAGGGAATGGCTACACCTTC; CDR3: CASSEIGRGGNGYTF
V: TRBV10-2; size: .; D: .; J: TRBJ2-7; DNA: TGCGCCAGGCTGACTGAGAGAAGTTCCTACGAGCAGTACTTC; CDR3: CARLTERSSYEQYF
V: TRBV27; size: .; D: .; J: TRBJ2-7; DNA: TGTGCCAGCAGTCCGAGTCTAGCGTCCTACGAGCAGTACTTC; CDR3: CASSPSLASYEQYF
V: TRBV27; size: .; D: TRBD2; J: TRBJ2-3; DNA: TGTGCCAGCAGCCTCGGACTAGCGGTTCTAGATACGCAGTATTTT; CDR3: CASSLGLAVLDTQYF
V: TRBV15; size: .; D: .; J: TRBJ2-7; DNA: TGTGCCACCAGCAGAGATCCGGGGTCCGCGTTTAAGAACGAGCAGTACTTC; CDR3: CATSRDPGSAFKNEQYF
V: TRBV5-1; size: .; D: TRBD2; J: TRBJ2-1; DNA: TGCGCCAGCACTCTAGCGGTTTCCTACAATGAGCAGTTCTTC; CDR3: CASTLAVSYNEQFF
V: TRBV6-5; size: .; D: .; J: TRBJ2-7; DNA: TGTGCCAGCAGTTACGGAACAGGAGTGCGTCGGGAGCAGTACTTC; CDR3: CASSYGTGVRREQYF
V: TRBV30; size: .; D: TRBD1; J: TRBJ1-6; DNA: TGTGCCTGGGGAAGGGACAGGGGAGGTGGTTCACCCCTCCACTTT; CDR3: CAWGRDRGGGSPLHF
V: TRBV7-2; size: once; D: TRBD2; J: TRBJ2-1; DNA: TGTGCCAGCAGCTTAGAAGGGTCGGGACTAGCGGGAGATGAGCAGTTCTTC; CDR3: CASSLEGSGLAGDEQFF
V: TRBV30; size: .; D: .; J: TRBJ1-3; DNA: TGTGCCTGGAGTGGGGCAGGGGGAAACACCATATATTTT; CDR3: CAWSGAGGNTIYF
V: TRBV28; size: few; D: TRBD1; J: TRBJ1-2; DNA: TGTGCCAGCAGACAGGGGAGTTATGGCTACACCTTC; CDR3: CASRQGSYGYTF
V: TRBV6-6; size: .; D: .; J: TRBJ2-3; DNA: TGTGCCAGCAGCCTAGGGGGGGCCACAGATACGCAGTATTTT; CDR3: CASSLGGATDTQYF
V: TRBV5-6; size: .; D: TRBD1; J: TRBJ2-1; DNA: TGTGCCAGCAGCCGACTGGACAGGCCCTACAATGAGCAGTTCTTC; CDR3: CASSRLDRPYNEQFF
V: TRBV19; size: .; D: TRBD1; J: TRBJ2-4; DNA: TGTGCCAGTAGCCTACAGGGGGAAAACATTCAGTACTTC; CDR3: CASSLQGENIQYF
V: TRBV6-5; size: .; D: TRBD1; J: TRBJ2-1; DNA: TGTGCCAGCAGTCCAGGGGGCTCCTACAATGAGCAGTTCTTC; CDR3: CASSPGGSYNEQFF
V: TRBV4-1; size: .; D: .; J: TRBJ1-6; DNA: TGCGCCAGCAGCCAAGAGTACGGTAGCTCCTATAATTCACCCCTCCACTTT; CDR3: CASSQEYGSSYNSPLHF
V: TRBV7-2; size: .; D: TRBD1; J: TRBJ2-6; DNA: TGTGCCAGCAGCTTAGTTGGGACAGCCTTATCCTCTGGGGCCAACGTCCTGACTTTC; CDR3: CASSLVGTALSSGANVLTF
V: TRBV30; size: .; D: TRBD1; J: TRBJ1-1; DNA: TGTGCCTGCCGACAGGGGGCGGGTGAAGCTTTCTTT; CDR3: CACRQGAGEAFF
V: TRBV4-3; size: once; D: TRBD2; J: TRBJ2-3; DNA: TGCGCCAGCAGCCAGTCGCTAGCGGGAGGGCAGAGTTGGCAGTATTTT; CDR3: CASSQSLAGGQSWQYF
V: TRBV3-1/TRBV3-2; size: .; D: .; J: TRBJ1-2; DNA: TGTGCCAGCAGCCAAGATTGGGGCTCAGGGTACACCTTC; CDR3: CASSQDWGSGYTF
V: TRBV12-3/TRBV12-4; size: .; D: .; J: TRBJ2-3; DNA: TGTGCCAGCAGCCCCCTCCGGGGGCAGTATTTT; CDR3: CASSPLRGQYF